This T cell receptor (beta chain) was identified during a study of T cells in Graves' hyperthyroidism and ophthalmopathy. Amplification targeted TCR beta CDR3 regions from RNA transcripts. HTBI primers drove first-round RT-PCR of the TCR CDR3. One entry per CDR3 protein, called by TCRdb with MiXCR from the multiplex PCR reads. The sample lists around 540,000 distinct CDR3 sequences; around 45% were seen once. As for this clonotype: Its antigen is currently unknown.

The J segment lost 11 bases and the V segment lost 5 bases, leaving 13 bases of the junction unmatched. This CDR3 contains 15 residues. The germline CDR1 and CDR2 sequences are SGDLS and YYNGEE. General study findings and limits: Model predictions of ophthalmopathy came a median roughly 6.7 months before onset. Researchers found most expanded thyroid clonotypes above 0.001 in blood as well.

What was sequenced was peripheral blood or thyroid tissue (not recorded which). The V call is TRBV9, the J call TRBJ1-5; 10 bases agree with TRBD1. This receptor was obtained from a woman aged 18-35 years with Graves' hyperthyroidism. CDR3 DNA: TGTGCCAGCAGTTACTCCCGGACAGGGGGATGGTCCCAGCATTTT. Amino acids: CASSYSRTGGWSQHF.